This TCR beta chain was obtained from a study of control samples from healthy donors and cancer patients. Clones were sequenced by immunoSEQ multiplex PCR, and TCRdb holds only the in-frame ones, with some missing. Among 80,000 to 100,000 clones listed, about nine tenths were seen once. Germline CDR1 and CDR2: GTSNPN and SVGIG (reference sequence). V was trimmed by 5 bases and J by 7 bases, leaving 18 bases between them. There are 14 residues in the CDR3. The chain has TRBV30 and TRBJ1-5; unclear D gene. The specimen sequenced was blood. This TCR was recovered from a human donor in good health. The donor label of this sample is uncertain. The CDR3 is CAWALGSPGQPQHF. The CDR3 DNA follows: TGTGCCTGGGCCTTGGGCTCCCCCGGACAGCCCCAGCATTTT.